The present T cell receptor beta chain was sequenced within a study of neurological immune-mediated disorders. Points from the study as a whole: Private repertoires in all groups were suggested by the finding that expanded clones across subjects shared no CDR3 amino acid sequences.

Germline CDR1 SGHDT, CDR2 YYEEEE. This CDR3 spans 15 amino acids. Trimming took off 4 bases at V and 9 bases at J, with 20 bases between the two ends. This clonotype was observed at least ten times. The antigen is not known. Sorted libraries came from approximately 1 million CD4+ or CD8+ T cells. The cDNA was generated by 5'RACE with 10-nucleotide random UMIs. Every sequencing run generated in excess of 180 million TCR-beta sequences. These sequences covered 15-18 subjects. TCRdb itself ran the 5' RACE reads through MiXCR, one entry per CDR3 protein. The sample has about 21,000 distinct CDR3 sequences, around 16% seen once.

V gene TRBV5-6 combines with J gene TRBJ2-1; D might be TRBD1 (7 bases). This receptor was identified in a woman aged 18-30 years with multiple sclerosis. The sequenced material came from CD8+ T cells from blood. CDR3 nucleotide sequence: TGTGCCAGCAGCACAGCGGGTTATAGGGGGCGTGAGCAGTTCTTC. Its protein product is CASSTAGYRGREQFF. Filled out from reference TRBV5-6 and TRBJ2-1, the complete variable domain reads DAGVTQSPTHLIKTRGQQVTLRCSPKSGHDTVSWYQQALGQGPQFIFQYYEEEERQRGNFPDRFSGHQFPNYSSELNVNALLLGDSALYLCASSTAGYRGREQFFGPGTRLTVL.